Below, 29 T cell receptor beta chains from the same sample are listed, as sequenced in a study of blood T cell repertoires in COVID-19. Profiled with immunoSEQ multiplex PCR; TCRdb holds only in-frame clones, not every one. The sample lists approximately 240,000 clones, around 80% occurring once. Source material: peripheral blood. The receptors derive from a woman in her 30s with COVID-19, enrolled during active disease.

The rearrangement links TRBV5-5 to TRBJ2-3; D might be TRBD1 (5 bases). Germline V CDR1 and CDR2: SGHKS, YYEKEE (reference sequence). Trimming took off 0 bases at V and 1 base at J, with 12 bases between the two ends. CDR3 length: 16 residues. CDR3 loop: CASSLAWARGTDTQYF. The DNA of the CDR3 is TGTGCCAGCAGCTTGGCCTGGGCCAGGGGCACAGATACGCAGTATTTT.

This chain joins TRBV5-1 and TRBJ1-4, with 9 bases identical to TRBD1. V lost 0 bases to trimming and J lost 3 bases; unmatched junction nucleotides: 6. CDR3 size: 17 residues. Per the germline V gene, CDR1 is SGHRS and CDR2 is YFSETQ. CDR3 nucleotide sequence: TGCGCCAGCAGCTTGGCGGAGACAGGGGGTTCTAATGAAAAACTGTTTTTT. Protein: CASSLAETGGSNEKLFF.

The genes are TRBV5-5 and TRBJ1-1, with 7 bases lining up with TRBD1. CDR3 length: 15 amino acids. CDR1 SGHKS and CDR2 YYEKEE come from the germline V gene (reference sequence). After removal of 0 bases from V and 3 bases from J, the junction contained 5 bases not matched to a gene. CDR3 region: CASSLASTGDTEAFF. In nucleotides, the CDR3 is TGTGCCAGCAGCTTGGCGTCCACAGGGGACACTGAAGCTTTCTTT.

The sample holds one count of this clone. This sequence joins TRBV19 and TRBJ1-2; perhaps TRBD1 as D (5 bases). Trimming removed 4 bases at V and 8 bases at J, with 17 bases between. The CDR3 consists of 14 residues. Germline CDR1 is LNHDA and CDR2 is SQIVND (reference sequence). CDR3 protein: CASSTSMGQGGYTF. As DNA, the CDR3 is TGTGCCAGTAGTACTTCGATGGGGCAAGGCGGCTACACCTTC.

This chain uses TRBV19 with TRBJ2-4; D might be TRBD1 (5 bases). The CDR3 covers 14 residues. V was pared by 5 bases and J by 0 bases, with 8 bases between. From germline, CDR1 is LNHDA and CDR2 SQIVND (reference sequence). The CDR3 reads CASSSQGAKNIQYF. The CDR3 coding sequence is TGTGCCAGTAGTTCTCAGGGAGCCAAAAACATTCAGTACTTC.

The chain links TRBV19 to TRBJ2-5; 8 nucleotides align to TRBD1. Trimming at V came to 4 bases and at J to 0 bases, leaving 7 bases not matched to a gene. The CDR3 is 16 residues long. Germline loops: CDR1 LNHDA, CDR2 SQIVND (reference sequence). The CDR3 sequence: CASSTRGQAYQETQYF. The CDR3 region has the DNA TGTGCCAGTAGTACCCGGGGACAGGCATACCAAGAGACCCAGTACTTC.

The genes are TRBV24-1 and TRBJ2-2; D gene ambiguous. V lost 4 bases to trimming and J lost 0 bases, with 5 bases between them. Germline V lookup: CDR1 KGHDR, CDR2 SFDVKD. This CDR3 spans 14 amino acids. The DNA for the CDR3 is TGTGCCACCAGTGACAGAACGAACACCGGGGAGCTGTTTTTT. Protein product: CATSDRTNTGELFF.

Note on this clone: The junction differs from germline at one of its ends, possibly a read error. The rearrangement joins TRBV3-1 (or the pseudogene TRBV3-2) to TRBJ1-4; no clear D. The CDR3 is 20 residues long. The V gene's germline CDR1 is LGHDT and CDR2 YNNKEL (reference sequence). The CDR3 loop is CASSQDPGLRRTRSFYQDLF. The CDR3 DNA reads TGTGCCAGCAGCCAAGATCCTGGCCTCAGGAGGACTAGGTCGTTCTATCAAGACCTTTTT.

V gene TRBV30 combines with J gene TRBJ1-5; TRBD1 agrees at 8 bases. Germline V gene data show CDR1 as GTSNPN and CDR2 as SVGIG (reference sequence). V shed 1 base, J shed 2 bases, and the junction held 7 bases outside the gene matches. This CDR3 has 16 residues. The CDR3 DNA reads TGTGCCTGGAGTGCGGACAGGGTAATTGGCAATCAGCCCCAGCATTTT. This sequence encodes CAWSADRVIGNQPQHF.

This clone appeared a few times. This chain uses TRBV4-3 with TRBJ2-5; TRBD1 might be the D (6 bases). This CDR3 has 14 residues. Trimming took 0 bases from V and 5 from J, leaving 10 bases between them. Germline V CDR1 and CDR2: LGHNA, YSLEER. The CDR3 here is CASSQDDRGETQYF. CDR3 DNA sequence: TGCGCCAGCAGCCAAGACGATAGGGGGGAGACCCAGTACTTC.

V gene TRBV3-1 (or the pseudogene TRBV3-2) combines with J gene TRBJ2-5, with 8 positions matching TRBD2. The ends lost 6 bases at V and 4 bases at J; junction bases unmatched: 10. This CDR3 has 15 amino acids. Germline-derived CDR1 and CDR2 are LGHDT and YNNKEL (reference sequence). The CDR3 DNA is TGTGCCAGCAGTCGTAGCGGGGCGATTGGAGAGACCCAGTACTTC. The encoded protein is CASSRSGAIGETQYF.

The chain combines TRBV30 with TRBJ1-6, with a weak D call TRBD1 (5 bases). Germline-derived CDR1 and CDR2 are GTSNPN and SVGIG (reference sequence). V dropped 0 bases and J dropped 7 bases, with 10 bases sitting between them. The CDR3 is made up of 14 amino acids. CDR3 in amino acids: CAWSVQVGNSPLHF. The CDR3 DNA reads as TGTGCCTGGAGTGTACAGGTTGGAAATTCACCCCTCCACTTT.

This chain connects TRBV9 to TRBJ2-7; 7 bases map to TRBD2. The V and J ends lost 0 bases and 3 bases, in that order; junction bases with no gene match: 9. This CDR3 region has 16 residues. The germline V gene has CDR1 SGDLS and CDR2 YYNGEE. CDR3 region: CASSVGAGALHYEQYF. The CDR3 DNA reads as TGTGCCAGCAGCGTAGGGGCGGGAGCCCTGCACTACGAGCAGTACTTC.

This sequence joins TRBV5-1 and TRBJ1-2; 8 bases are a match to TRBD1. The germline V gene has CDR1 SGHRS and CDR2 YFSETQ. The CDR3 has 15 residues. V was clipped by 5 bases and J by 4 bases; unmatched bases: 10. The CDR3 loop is CASRVTLGQGYGYTF. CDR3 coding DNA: TGCGCCAGCAGGGTTACACTCGGACAGGGCTATGGCTACACCTTC.

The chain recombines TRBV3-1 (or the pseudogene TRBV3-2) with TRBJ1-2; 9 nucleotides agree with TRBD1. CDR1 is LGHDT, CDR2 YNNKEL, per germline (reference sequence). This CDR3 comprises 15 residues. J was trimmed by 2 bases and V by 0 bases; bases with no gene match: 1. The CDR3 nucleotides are TGTGCCAGCAGCCAAGAGGGGACAGGGAACTATGGCTACACCTTC. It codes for CASSQEGTGNYGYTF.

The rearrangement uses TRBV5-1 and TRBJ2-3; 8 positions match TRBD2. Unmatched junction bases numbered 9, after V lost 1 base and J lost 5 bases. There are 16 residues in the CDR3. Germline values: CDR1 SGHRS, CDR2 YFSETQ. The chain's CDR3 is CASSLNLAGRGDTQYF. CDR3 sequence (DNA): TGCGCCAGCAGCTTGAATTTAGCGGGGCGGGGAGATACGCAGTATTTT.

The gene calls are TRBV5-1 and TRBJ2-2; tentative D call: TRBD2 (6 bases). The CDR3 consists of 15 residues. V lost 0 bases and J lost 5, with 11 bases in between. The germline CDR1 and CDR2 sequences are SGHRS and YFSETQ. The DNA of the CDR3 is TGCGCCAGCAGCTTGGGCGGGAAAACAACCGGGGAGCTGTTTTTT. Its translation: CASSLGGKTTGELFF. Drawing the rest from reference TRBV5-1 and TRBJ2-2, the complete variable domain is KAGVTQTPRYLIKTRGQQVTLSCSPISGHRSVSWYQQTPGQGLQFLFEYFSETQRNKGNFPGRFSGRQFSNSRSEMNVSTLELGDSALYLCASSLGGKTTGELFFGEGSRLTVL.

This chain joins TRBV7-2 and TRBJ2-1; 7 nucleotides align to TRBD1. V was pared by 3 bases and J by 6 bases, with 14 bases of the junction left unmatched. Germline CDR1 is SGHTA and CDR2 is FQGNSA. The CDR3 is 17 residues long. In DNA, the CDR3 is TGTGCCAGCAGCTTCAATACAGGGACAGCGCAAGCCAATGAGCAGTTCTTC. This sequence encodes CASSFNTGTAQANEQFF.

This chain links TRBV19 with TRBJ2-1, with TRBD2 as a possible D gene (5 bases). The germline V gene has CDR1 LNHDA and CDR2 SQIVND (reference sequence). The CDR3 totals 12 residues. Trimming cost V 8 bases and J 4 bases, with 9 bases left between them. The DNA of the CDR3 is TGTGCCAGTCGGGGTGGGTACAATGAGCAGTTCTTC. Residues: CASRGGYNEQFF.

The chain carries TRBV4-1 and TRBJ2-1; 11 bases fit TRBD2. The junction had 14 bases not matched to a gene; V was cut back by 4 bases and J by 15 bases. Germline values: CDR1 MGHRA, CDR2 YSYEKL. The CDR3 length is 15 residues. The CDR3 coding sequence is TGCGCCAGCAGCCCTGGACTAGCGGGCCCAACCCGGCTGTTCTTC. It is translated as CASSPGLAGPTRLFF.

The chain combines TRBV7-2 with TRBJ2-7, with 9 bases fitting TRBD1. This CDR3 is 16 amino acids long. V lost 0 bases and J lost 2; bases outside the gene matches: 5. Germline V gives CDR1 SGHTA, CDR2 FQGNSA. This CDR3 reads CASSLAPGTGTYEQYF. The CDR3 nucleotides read TGTGCCAGCAGCTTAGCCCCCGGGACAGGGACCTACGAGCAGTACTTC.

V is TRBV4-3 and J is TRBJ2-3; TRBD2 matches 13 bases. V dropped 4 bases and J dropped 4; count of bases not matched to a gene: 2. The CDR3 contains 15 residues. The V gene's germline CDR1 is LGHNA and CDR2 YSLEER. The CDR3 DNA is TGCGCCAGCAGCCGCGGGACTAGCGGGGCAGATACGCAGTATTTT. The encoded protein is CASSRGTSGADTQYF.

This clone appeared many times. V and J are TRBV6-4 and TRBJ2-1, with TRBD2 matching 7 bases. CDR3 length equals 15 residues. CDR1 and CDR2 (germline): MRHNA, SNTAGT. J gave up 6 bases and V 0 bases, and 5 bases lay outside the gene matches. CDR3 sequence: CASSDSAGETNEQFF. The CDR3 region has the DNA TGTGCCAGCAGTGACTCTGCGGGGGAGACCAATGAGCAGTTCTTC.

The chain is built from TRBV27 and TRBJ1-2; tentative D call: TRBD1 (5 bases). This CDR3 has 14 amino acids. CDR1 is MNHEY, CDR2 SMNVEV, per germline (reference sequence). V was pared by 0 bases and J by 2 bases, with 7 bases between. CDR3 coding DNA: TGTGCCAGCAGTTTATCTCAGGGCAACTATGGCTACACCTTC. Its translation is CASSLSQGNYGYTF.

CDR3 bases: TGCGCCAGCAGCCAGACGGGACAGGGTCGCACCGGGGAGCTGTTTTTT. Translation gives CASSQTGQGRTGELFF. This rearrangement joins TRBV4-1 to TRBJ2-2; TRBD1 matches 9 bases. V was pared by 3 bases and J by 4 bases, with 6 bases of the junction left unmatched. Germline V lookup: CDR1 MGHRA, CDR2 YSYEKL. CDR3 length equals 16 residues.

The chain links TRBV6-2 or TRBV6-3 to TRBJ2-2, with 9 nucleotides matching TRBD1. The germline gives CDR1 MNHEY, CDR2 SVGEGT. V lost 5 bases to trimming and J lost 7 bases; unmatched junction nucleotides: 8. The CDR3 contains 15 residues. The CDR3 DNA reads TGTGCCAGCAGTACCCTGGGACAGGGTGGCGGGGAGCTGTTTTTT. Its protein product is CASSTLGQGGGELFF.

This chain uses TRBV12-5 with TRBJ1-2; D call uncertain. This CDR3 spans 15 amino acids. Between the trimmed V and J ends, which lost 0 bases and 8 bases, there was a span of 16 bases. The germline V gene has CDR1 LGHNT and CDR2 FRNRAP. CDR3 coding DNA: TGTGCTAGTGGTTTGGTACCCGGCGGCAGCGGCGGCTACACCTTC. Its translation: CASGLVPGGSGGYTF.

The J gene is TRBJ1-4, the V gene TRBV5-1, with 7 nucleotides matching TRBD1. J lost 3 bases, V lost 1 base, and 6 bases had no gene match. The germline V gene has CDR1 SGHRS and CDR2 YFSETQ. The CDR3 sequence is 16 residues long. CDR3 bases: TGCGCCAGCAGCTTGTTAAGCCAGGGGGCTAATGAAAAACTGTTTTTT. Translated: CASSLLSQGANEKLFF.

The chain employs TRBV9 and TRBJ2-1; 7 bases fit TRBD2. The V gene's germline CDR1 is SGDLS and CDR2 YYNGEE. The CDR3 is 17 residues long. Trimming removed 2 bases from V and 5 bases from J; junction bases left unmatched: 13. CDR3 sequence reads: CASSVDSAAGVNNEQFF. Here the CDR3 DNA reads TGTGCCAGCAGCGTTGATTCGGCGGCGGGAGTTAACAATGAGCAGTTCTTC.